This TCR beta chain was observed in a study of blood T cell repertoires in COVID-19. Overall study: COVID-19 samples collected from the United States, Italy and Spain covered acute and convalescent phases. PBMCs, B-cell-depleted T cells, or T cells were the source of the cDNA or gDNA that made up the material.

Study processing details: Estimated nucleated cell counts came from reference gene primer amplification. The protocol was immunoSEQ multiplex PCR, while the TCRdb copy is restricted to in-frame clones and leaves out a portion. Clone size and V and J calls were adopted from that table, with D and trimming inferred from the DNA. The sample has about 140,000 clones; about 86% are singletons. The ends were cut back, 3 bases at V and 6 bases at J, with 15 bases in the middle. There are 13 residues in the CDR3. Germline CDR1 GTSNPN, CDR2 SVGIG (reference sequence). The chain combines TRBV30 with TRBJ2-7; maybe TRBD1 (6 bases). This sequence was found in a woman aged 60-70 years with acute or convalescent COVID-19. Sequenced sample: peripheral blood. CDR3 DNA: TGTGCCTGGAGAGCTCAGGGGTCCATCGAGCAGTACTTC. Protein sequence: CAWRAQGSIEQYF.